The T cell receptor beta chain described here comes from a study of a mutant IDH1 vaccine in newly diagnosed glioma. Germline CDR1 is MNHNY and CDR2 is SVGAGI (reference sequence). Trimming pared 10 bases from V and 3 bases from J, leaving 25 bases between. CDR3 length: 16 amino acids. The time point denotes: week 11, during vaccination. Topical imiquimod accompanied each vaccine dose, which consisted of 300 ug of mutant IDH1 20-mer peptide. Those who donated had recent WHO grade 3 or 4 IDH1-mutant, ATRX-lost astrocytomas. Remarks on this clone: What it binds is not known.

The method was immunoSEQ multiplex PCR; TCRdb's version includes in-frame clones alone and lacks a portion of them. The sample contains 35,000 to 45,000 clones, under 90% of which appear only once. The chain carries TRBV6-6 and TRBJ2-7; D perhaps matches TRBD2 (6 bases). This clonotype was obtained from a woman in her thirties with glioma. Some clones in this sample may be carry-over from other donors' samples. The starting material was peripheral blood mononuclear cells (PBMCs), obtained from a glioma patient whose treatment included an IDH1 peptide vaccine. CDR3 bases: TGTGCCAAGATTTACGTGGGGGGACGGATCAACTACGAGCAGTACTTC. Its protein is CAKIYVGGRINYEQYF.